Listed here is a single TCR beta chain. Germline assignment: CDR1 SGHTA and CDR2 FQGNSA. The CDR3 extends over 12 amino acids. Trimming shortened V by 5 bases and J by 9 bases, and 11 bases separated the two germline ends. This specimen belongs to a study of blood T cell repertoires in COVID-19. Participants were placed into cohorts based on the clinical history they reported. How the authors handled the data: Estimated nucleated cell counts came from reference gene primer amplification. Measured with immunoSEQ multiplex PCR; TCRdb has only the in-frame clones, and not every one. V, J and clone size reflect that table, while D and trimming were determined from the DNA. The table shows about 270,000 clones, with about nine tenths occurring only once.

Sequences were obtained from PBMCs or T cells enriched from blood (not recorded which). The clonotype comes from a woman between 45 and 60 years old who had recovered from COVID-19. The chain recombines TRBV7-2 with TRBJ2-1, with D possibly matching TRBD1 (6 bases). The CDR3 bases are TGTGCCAGCAGCCGAACAGGGAGTGAGCAGTTCTTC. It translates to CASSRTGSEQFF.